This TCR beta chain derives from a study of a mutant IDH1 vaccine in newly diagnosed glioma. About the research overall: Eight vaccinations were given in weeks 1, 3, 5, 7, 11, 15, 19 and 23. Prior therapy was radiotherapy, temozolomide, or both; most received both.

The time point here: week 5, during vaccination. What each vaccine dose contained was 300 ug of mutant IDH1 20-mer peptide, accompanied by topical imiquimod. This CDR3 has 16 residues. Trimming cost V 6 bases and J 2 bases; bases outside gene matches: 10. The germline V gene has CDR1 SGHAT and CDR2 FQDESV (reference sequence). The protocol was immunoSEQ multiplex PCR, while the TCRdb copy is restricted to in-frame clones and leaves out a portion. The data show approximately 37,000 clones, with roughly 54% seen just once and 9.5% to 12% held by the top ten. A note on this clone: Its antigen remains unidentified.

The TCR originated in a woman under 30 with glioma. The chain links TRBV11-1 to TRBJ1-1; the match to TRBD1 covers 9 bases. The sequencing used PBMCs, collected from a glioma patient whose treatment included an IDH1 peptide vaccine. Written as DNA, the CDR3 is TGTGCCAGCAGGAGGACAGGGGCCCACGGAAACACTGAAGCTTTCTTT. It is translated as CASRRTGAHGNTEAFF. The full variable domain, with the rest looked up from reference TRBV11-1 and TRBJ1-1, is EAEVAQSPRYKITEKSQAVAFWCDPISGHATLYWYRQILGQGPELLVQFQDESVVDDSQLPKDRFSAERLKGVDSTLKIQPAELGDSAMYLCASRRTGAHGNTEAFFGQGTRLTVV.